This T cell receptor (beta chain) was observed in a study of T cell clusters in autoimmune cytopenias. Overall study context: Healthy donor controls had a mean age of about 50 years and median age of about 60 years. A median of roughly 52,000 TRB reads per sample yielded a median around 2,400 distinct clonotypes.

Each sample's input was approximately 0.25 ug genomic DNA, 38,000 or so genome equivalents. This CDR3 has 12 residues. Germline V gene lookup returns CDR1 SEHNR and CDR2 FQNEAQ (reference sequence). General study points: TRB repertoire shifts in secondary cytopenia and chronic lymphocytic leukemia mostly reflected lymphoma, not autoimmunity.

This clonotype ranks as medium-sized in terms of frequency. The antigen remains unidentified. One tube held mixed TRB-A and TRB-B primer pools for touch-down PCR. TCRdb re-analyzed the multiplex PCR reads; it lists each CDR3 protein once, without DNA. Recorded here are a few thousand distinct CDR3 sequences; the top ten clones represent about 14%. This sample was shared with a second study, whose subject was T cell repertoires in aging, cancer and after chemotherapy. That report adds: Rebound thymic output was suggested by rising median generation probability during chemotherapy in each cancer cohort.

The chain couples TRBV7-9 to TRBJ2-1; TCRdb proposes TRBD1, but this gene call is untestable without DNA. The source is a human donor in good health. The sequencing sample was made of peripheral blood. The CDR3 protein is CASSRDTRVEFF.